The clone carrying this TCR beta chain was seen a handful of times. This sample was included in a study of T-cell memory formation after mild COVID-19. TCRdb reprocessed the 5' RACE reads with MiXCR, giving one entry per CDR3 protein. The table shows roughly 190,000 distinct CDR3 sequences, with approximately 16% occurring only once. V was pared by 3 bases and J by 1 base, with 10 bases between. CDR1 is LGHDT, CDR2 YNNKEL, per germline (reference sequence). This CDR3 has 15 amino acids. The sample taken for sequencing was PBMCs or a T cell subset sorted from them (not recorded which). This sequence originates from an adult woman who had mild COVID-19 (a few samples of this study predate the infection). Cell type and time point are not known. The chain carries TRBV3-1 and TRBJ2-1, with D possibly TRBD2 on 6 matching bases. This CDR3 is CASSHSGGSYNEQFF. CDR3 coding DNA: TGTGCCAGCAGCCACTCTGGAGGGTCCTACAATGAGCAGTTCTTC.